A selection of T cell receptor beta chains follows, all from one sample in a study of human T cells and chemical hapten exposure. TCRdb ran MiXCR on the RACE reads and lists one entry per CDR3 protein. This sample carries hundreds of thousands of distinct CDR3 sequences, nearly 6.5% of them seen once, and the ten largest clones take about 6%. The specimen was whole blood, collected in connection with sensitization to the hapten diphenylcyclopropenone (DPC). These receptors originate from a woman aged 18 to 35 with alopecia areata. Some clones in this sample may be carry-over from other donors' samples. Both conserved end residues are part of each CDR3. The D gene is left open where the match is weak. Size values are once, few and many counts, or a class for expanded clones, and some rows have none.

d_gene,j_gene,v_gene,abundance,len,CDR3aa,CDR3nt
NA,TRBJ1-1,TRBV7-9,few,15,CASSLGAAVNTEAFF,TGTGCCAGCAGCTTAGGGGCGGCGGTGAACACTGAAGCTTTCTTT
TRBD1,TRBJ2-7,TRBV7-9,NA,15,CASSLQDRGIYEQYF,TGTGCCAGCAGCCTACAAGACAGGGGGATCTACGAGCAGTACTTC
NA,TRBJ1-5,TRBV7-2,many,13,CASSFQGGQPQHF,TGTGCCAGCAGCTTCCAGGGAGGACAGCCCCAGCATTTT
NA,TRBJ1-6,TRBV4-2,many,18,CASSQLRLDSLLNSPLHF,TGTGCCAGCAGCCAGTTACGACTGGACAGCCTCCTTAATTCACCCCTCCACTTT
TRBD1,TRBJ2-3,TRBV5-1,NA,18,CASSSGQGLRGPRDTQYF,TGCGCCAGCAGCTCGGGACAGGGGTTGCGGGGGCCTAGAGATACGCAGTATTTT
TRBD2,TRBJ2-1,TRBV11-1,many,16,CASSPPGAGGSNEQFF,TGTGCCAGCAGCCCACCAGGGGCGGGGGGCAGCAATGAGCAGTTCTTC
NA,TRBJ1-1,TRBV7-2,many,13,CASSPSIFTEAFF,TGTGCCAGCAGCCCTAGTATATTCACTGAAGCTTTCTTT
NA,TRBJ2-7,TRBV6-5,few,15,CASSYKADSPYEQYF,TGTGCCAGCAGTTACAAGGCGGACTCACCCTACGAGCAGTACTTC
TRBD1,TRBJ1-5,TRBV9,many,16,CASSVKDDRGSQPQHF,TGTGCCAGCAGCGTAAAGGACGACAGGGGATCTCAGCCCCAGCATTTT
NA,TRBJ1-1,TRBV7-8,many,15,CASSLFTPGSKRAFF,TGTGCCAGCAGCTTATTCACCCCAGGCAGTAAAAGGGCTTTCTTT
NA,TRBJ2-3,TRBV6-6,NA,14,CASSWRDSTDTQYF,TGTGCCAGCAGTTGGCGGGACAGCACAGATACGCAGTATTTT
NA,TRBJ1-5,TRBV24-1,many,14,CATSDGRPRQPQHF,TGTGCCACCAGTGATGGTAGGCCCCGTCAGCCCCAGCATTTT
NA,TRBJ1-3,TRBV5-1,few,16,CASSLETRSSGNTIYF,TGCGCCAGCAGCTTGGAAACAAGAAGCTCTGGAAACACCATATATTTT
NA,TRBJ2-5,TRBV10-3,few,16,CAISEGYGQNQETQYF,TGTGCCATCAGTGAGGGGTATGGGCAAAACCAAGAGACCCAGTACTTC
NA,TRBJ2-5,TRBV6-4,NA,13,CASSDNFGETQYF,TGTGCCAGCAGTGACAATTTCGGAGAGACCCAGTACTTC
TRBD2,TRBJ2-7,TRBV5-6,few,14,CASSFRSERGEQYF,TGTGCCAGCAGCTTCCGATCCGAGCGGGGTGAGCAGTACTTC
NA,TRBJ1-6,TRBV6-5,NA,15,CASSYSGGVNSPLHF,TGTGCCAGCAGTTACTCTGGAGGGGTAAATTCACCCCTCCACTTT
NA,TRBJ1-2,TRBV25-1,NA,13,CASSESVGDGYTF,TGTGCCAGCAGTGAATCGGTAGGGGACGGCTACACCTTC
TRBD2,TRBJ2-1,TRBV6-2/TRBV6-3,few,16,CASSSQGLAGWNEQFF,TGTGCCAGCAGTTCGCAGGGACTAGCGGGGTGGAATGAGCAGTTCTTC
NA,TRBJ1-1,TRBV28,few,14,CASFRWGTGDKAFF,TGTGCCAGCTTCCGCTGGGGAACGGGCGACAAAGCTTTCTTT
NA,TRBJ2-7,TRBV7-2,NA,14,CASSARNPSYEQYF,TGTGCCAGCAGCGCAAGAAACCCTTCCTACGAGCAGTACTTC
TRBD2,TRBJ2-3,TRBV6-5,few,11,CASVERGTQYF,TGTGCCAGCGTAGAGCGGGGTACGCAGTATTTT
NA,TRBJ2-3,TRBV6-7,many,16,CASSELPFYQADTQYF,TGTGCCAGCAGTGAATTACCCTTCTATCAAGCAGATACGCAGTATTTT
NA,TRBJ1-5,TRBV10-3,few,14,CATAERQVNQPQHF,TGTGCCACCGCAGAGCGACAGGTTAATCAGCCCCAGCATTTT
TRBD2,TRBJ2-3,TRBV7-2,NA,18,CASSLALLAGVSTDTQYF,TGTGCCAGCAGCTTAGCGCTCTTAGCGGGGGTGAGCACAGATACGCAGTATTTT
TRBD2,TRBJ2-1,TRBV6-5,many,17,CASRSRLAGGPRDEQFF,TGTGCCAGCAGGTCAAGACTAGCGGGGGGCCCCAGGGATGAGCAGTTCTTC
TRBD1,TRBJ2-1,TRBV20-1,many,17,CSARDWSRGLYGNEQFF,TGCAGTGCTAGAGATTGGAGCAGGGGGCTCTACGGCAATGAGCAGTTCTTC
NA,TRBJ2-7,TRBV28,NA,15,CASSLIREDGGEQYF,TGTGCCAGCAGTTTAATCAGGGAAGACGGCGGCGAGCAGTACTTC
TRBD1,TRBJ1-4,TRBV29-1,NA,13,CSVTGEANEKLFF,TGCAGCGTTACAGGGGAGGCTAATGAAAAACTGTTTTTT
NA,TRBJ2-6,TRBV6-2/TRBV6-3,NA,15,CASSYGVAGANVLTF,TGTGCCAGCAGTTACGGGGTGGCTGGGGCCAACGTCCTGACTTTC
NA,TRBJ1-1,TRBV12-3/TRBV12-4,many,14,CASRNDRFKTEAFF,TGTGCCAGCAGGAACGACAGGTTCAAGACTGAAGCTTTCTTT
NA,TRBJ2-7,TRBV20-1,few,16,CSARLPLTGTSYEQYF,TGCAGTGCTAGACTCCCCCTAACAGGGACCTCCTACGAGCAGTACTTC
NA,TRBJ2-1,TRBV27,NA,13,CASSPNSEDEQFF,TGTGCCAGCAGTCCGAACTCAGAAGATGAGCAGTTCTTC
NA,TRBJ1-4,TRBV6-6,NA,15,CASSYSSGPHEKLFF,TGTGCCAGCAGTTACTCTTCAGGGCCCCATGAAAAACTGTTTTTT
NA,TRBJ2-2,TRBV6-5,few,15,CASSSQGSDTGELFF,TGTGCCAGCAGTTCTCAGGGGTCGGACACCGGGGAGCTGTTTTTT
NA,TRBJ2-2,TRBV27,NA,13,CASSIRVGGELFF,TGTGCCAGCAGTATCAGGGTTGGCGGGGAGCTGTTTTTT
TRBD2,TRBJ2-5,TRBV5-1,few,16,CASSLWRGTTQETQYF,TGCGCCAGCAGCTTGTGGCGGGGGACCACACAAGAGACCCAGTACTTC
NA,TRBJ2-3,TRBV9,few,15,CASSVGRAGTDTQYF,TGTGCCAGCAGCGTAGGTCGCGCCGGCACAGATACGCAGTATTTT
NA,TRBJ2-5,TRBV6-5,NA,13,CASSSRVGKTQYF,TGTGCCAGCAGTTCCAGGGTCGGGAAGACCCAGTACTTC
NA,TRBJ1-2,TRBV2,many,13,CASGGTGNYGYTF,TGTGCCAGCGGGGGGACGGGGAACTATGGCTACACCTTC
TRBD2,TRBJ2-3,TRBV7-2,NA,15,CASSLFGTSVDTQYF,TGTGCCAGCAGCTTATTTGGGACTAGCGTTGATACGCAGTATTTT
NA,TRBJ2-3,TRBV6-5,few,18,CASSYSLMGGLGTDTQYF,TGTGCCAGCAGTTACTCGTTGATGGGGGGCCTCGGCACAGATACGCAGTATTTT
NA,TRBJ1-5,TRBV18,NA,19,CASSPVRYGGPRINQPQHF,TGTGCCAGCTCACCAGTCCGATACGGGGGACCCCGTATTAATCAGCCCCAGCATTTT
NA,TRBJ1-6,TRBV7-9,NA,17,CASSVSAGRGGDAPLHF,TGTGCCAGCAGCGTTAGTGCGGGAAGGGGAGGGGATGCACCCCTCCACTTT
TRBD1,TRBJ1-2,TRBV7-8,few,17,CASSSRTGATSLYGYTF,TGTGCCAGCAGCTCCCGAACAGGGGCGACCAGCCTCTATGGCTACACCTTC
TRBD1,TRBJ2-5,TRBV12-3/TRBV12-4,few,15,CASSSSRTGGETQYF,TGTGCCAGCAGCTCCTCGCGGACAGGGGGAGAGACCCAGTACTTC
TRBD2,TRBJ2-3,TRBV28,NA,20,CASSLLGIYNPSGRTDTQYF,TGTGCCAGCAGTTTATTGGGAATATACAATCCTAGCGGACGCACAGATACGCAGTATTTT
NA,TRBJ2-7,TRBV5-1,many,11,CASSSDYEQYF,TGCGCCAGCAGCTCGGACTACGAGCAGTACTTC
NA,TRBJ1-6,TRBV27,many,15,CASSSPLRANSPLHF,TGTGCCAGCAGTTCCCCTCTCCGGGCAAATTCACCCCTCCACTTT
NA,TRBJ1-1,TRBV25-1,many,16,CASSPSPDSSNTEAFF,TGTGCCAGCAGTCCGAGCCCCGACAGCAGCAACACTGAAGCTTTCTTT
NA,TRBJ1-2,TRBV6-5,many,15,CASSLSLSGAQGYTF,TGTGCCAGCAGTCTCTCGTTGAGTGGGGCTCAGGGCTACACCTTC
NA,TRBJ1-1,TRBV7-6,few,13,CASSFGDNTEAFF,TGTGCCAGCAGCTTTGGTGATAACACTGAAGCTTTCTTT
TRBD1,TRBJ1-5,TRBV6-6,many,15,CASSYRQGGSQPQHF,TGTGCCAGCAGTTACAGACAGGGGGGGAGTCAGCCCCAGCATTTT
NA,TRBJ1-2,TRBV12-3/TRBV12-4,NA,12,CASSPSGYGYTF,TGTGCCAGCAGTCCTTCGGGCTATGGCTACACCTTC
NA,TRBJ1-1,TRBV20-1,NA,13,CSAPPSMNTEAFF,TGCAGTGCTCCACCTTCTATGAACACTGAAGCTTTCTTT
NA,TRBJ1-1,TRBV11-2,NA,13,CASSLVRDLEAFF,TGTGCCAGCAGCTTAGTTCGAGACTTAGAAGCTTTCTTT
NA,TRBJ2-7,TRBV20-1,few,14,CSAGGGPQGNEQYF,TGCAGTGCTGGAGGGGGGCCCCAGGGAAACGAGCAGTACTTC
NA,TRBJ1-1,TRBV4-1,few,16,CASSQDSASTNTEAFF,TGCGCCAGCAGCCAAGATTCCGCCAGTACGAACACTGAAGCTTTCTTT
TRBD1,TRBJ1-5,TRBV4-1,few,16,CASSQPSQGRGQPQHF,TGCGCCAGCAGCCAACCATCACAGGGGAGGGGTCAGCCCCAGCATTTT
NA,TRBJ1-1,TRBV11-2,many,15,CASSYYGDKDLEAFF,TGTGCCAGCAGCTATTACGGGGACAAAGACTTGGAGGCTTTCTTT